These 32 T cell receptor beta chains originate from one sample sequenced in a study of identical twins. A single record per CDR3 protein comes from TCRdb applying MiXCR to the 5' RACE reads. The table shows 200,000 to 300,000 distinct CDR3 sequences, with roughly 12% occurring only once. The data also belong to a second study, concerning yellow fever vaccine responses in identical twins.

Specimen: memory (CD45RO+) T cells sorted from blood. The receptors were sampled from a woman between 18 and 29 years old in good health.

The chain has TRBV9 and TRBJ1-5; D gene uncertain. The V and J ends lost 4 bases and 0 bases respectively, with 8 bases between them. CDR3 length: 14 amino acids. CDR1 SGDLS and CDR2 YYNGEE come from the germline V gene. In nucleotides, the CDR3 is TGTGCCAGCAGCCTTATGGATAGCAATCAGCCCCAGCATTTT. It translates to CASSLMDSNQPQHF.

The table lists this clonotype with many counts. The genes are TRBV12-3 or TRBV12-4 and TRBJ2-3; D gene uncertain. CDR3 length: 15 residues. Trimming removed 0 bases from V and 0 bases from J, with 7 bases in between. CDR3 coding DNA: TGTGCCAGCAGTTTAGCGGCGCTTAGCACAGATACGCAGTATTTT. Residues: CASSLAALSTDTQYF.

The CDR3 loop is CASRLAETYNEQFF. The CDR3 nucleotides are TGTGCCAGCAGACTAGCGGAGACCTACAATGAGCAGTTCTTC. V gene TRBV27 combines with J gene TRBJ2-1; the match to TRBD2 covers 8 bases. The CDR3 length is 14 residues. Germline V gene lookup returns CDR1 MNHEY and CDR2 SMNVEV (reference sequence). With V trimmed by 6 bases and J by 2 bases, 3 bases remained unmatched.

This clonotype came up a few times. The V call is TRBV7-7, the J call TRBJ2-7; the D gene is possibly TRBD2 (6 bases). CDR1 SSHAT and CDR2 FNYEAQ come from the germline V gene (reference sequence). The CDR3 loop spans 14 amino acids. CDR3 in amino acids: CADIWTLEGYEQYF. The DNA of the CDR3 is TGTGCTGACATATGGACGCTGGAGGGATACGAGCAGTACTTC.

For this clonotype: One end of the junction does not line up with germline, which may come from a read error. The gene calls are TRBV14 and TRBJ2-3; D is possibly TRBD2 (6 bases). Germline CDR1 reads SGHDN; CDR2 reads FVKESK. The CDR3 length is 13 residues. In DNA, the CDR3 is TGTGGCAGCAGGGTAGCGGGCACAGATACGCAGTATTTT. This encodes CGSRVAGTDTQYF.

This clonotype was recorded at least ten times. This chain connects TRBV28 to TRBJ2-2; D remains unclear. V lost 8 bases, J lost 1 base, and 8 bases lay in between. The CDR3 spans 13 residues. CDR1 and CDR2 from the germline V gene are MDHEN and SYDVKM. This CDR3 is CASGKQNTGELFF. The CDR3 coding sequence is TGTGCCAGCGGAAAACAGAACACCGGGGAGCTGTTTTTT.

This clonotype was picked up a small number of times. The gene calls are TRBV2 and TRBJ2-1, with 8 nucleotides matching TRBD2. The CDR3 is 13 amino acids. Per the germline V gene, CDR1 is SNHLY and CDR2 is FYNNEI. V trimming: 9 bases; J trimming: 4 bases; junction bases outside the gene matches: 5. CDR3 nucleotides: TGTGCCAGGGGCGGGGGGCTTTACAATGAGCAGTTCTTC. As protein: CARGGGLYNEQFF.

This clonotype was counted between two and nine times. V usage is TRBV3-1 and J usage is TRBJ2-7; D call uncertain. The CDR3 consists of 12 residues. Between the trimmed V and J ends, which lost 1 base and 4 bases, there was a span of 5 bases. Germline V CDR1 and CDR2: LGHDT, YNNKEL (reference sequence). CDR3 residues: CASSQGQYEQYF. The CDR3 DNA sequence: TGTGCCAGCAGCCAAGGACAATACGAGCAGTACTTC.

The chain joins TRBV15 to TRBJ2-5; tentatively, D is TRBD1 (5 bases). Germline V lookup: CDR1 LNHNV, CDR2 YYDKDF (reference sequence). V shed 1 base and J shed 5 bases, with 11 bases lying between them. The CDR3 length is 14 residues. The CDR3 region has the DNA TGTGCCACCAGCAGAGTGGCAGGGATGGAGACCCAGTACTTC. This gives the protein CATSRVAGMETQYF.

This clonotype was counted many times. The chain couples TRBV20-1 to TRBJ2-1; tentative D call: TRBD1 (5 bases). The CDR3 sequence is 15 residues long. Germline V gene data show CDR1 as DFQATT and CDR2 as SNEGSKA (reference sequence). V dropped 0 bases and J dropped 5 bases, with 14 bases sitting between them. The CDR3 sequence: CSARDLRVIHNEQFF. DNA of the CDR3: TGCAGTGCTAGAGATCTCAGGGTCATTCACAATGAGCAGTTCTTC.

The chain combines TRBV2 with TRBJ2-7; D may be TRBD1 (6 bases). The CDR3 covers 15 residues. Germline V lookup: CDR1 SNHLY, CDR2 FYNNEI. Trimming stripped 6 bases from V and 2 bases from J, with 17 bases between. The CDR3 DNA reads TGTGCCAGCAGCTCCCAGAAAGGGGGAGCCTACGAGCAGTACTTC. It encodes CASSSQKGGAYEQYF.

This clonotype was seen ten or more times. The CDR3 DNA follows: TGTGCCAGCAGTCTAAAGGGAGGTAATTCACCCCTCCACTTT. It is translated as CASSLKGGNSPLHF. The chain is built from TRBV12-3 or TRBV12-4 and TRBJ1-6; D gene unclear. V lost 5 bases to trimming and J lost 6 bases, with 11 bases between them. This CDR3 region has 14 residues.

The chain is built from TRBV11-3 and TRBJ2-1; the D is unclear. Trimming shortened V by 5 bases and J by 5 bases, and 16 bases separated the two germline ends. This CDR3 is 15 amino acids long. Per the germline V gene, CDR1 is SGHNT and CDR2 is YENEEA. CDR3 amino acids: CASSASMSRDNEQFF. The DNA of the CDR3 is TGTGCCAGCAGCGCCTCGATGAGCCGAGACAATGAGCAGTTCTTC.

This clonotype was seen a few times. The chain has TRBV5-1 and TRBJ2-1; D might be TRBD1 (6 bases). The germline gives CDR1 SGHRS, CDR2 YFSETQ. The CDR3 sequence is 14 residues long. Trimming pared 4 bases from V and 10 bases from J, leaving 18 bases between. CDR3 residues: CASSLSTGLGEQFF. CDR3 DNA sequence: TGCGCCAGCAGCCTGTCGACAGGCCTGGGCGAGCAGTTCTTC. Based on the CDR3 plus reference TRBV5-1 and TRBJ2-1, the full variable domain is KAGVTQTPRYLIKTRGQQVTLSCSPISGHRSVSWYQQTPGQGLQFLFEYFSETQRNKGNFPGRFSGRQFSNSRSEMNVSTLELGDSALYLCASSLSTGLGEQFFGPGTRLTVL.

This clonotype has a handful of counts. This sequence joins TRBV7-2 and TRBJ2-1, with 7 bases lining up with TRBD2. Germline CDR1 reads SGHTA; CDR2 reads FQGNSA. The trim removed 6 bases at V and 5 bases at J, leaving 4 bases unmatched. This CDR3 is 13 amino acids long. The DNA of the CDR3 is TGTGCCAGCAGACGAGCGGGGAACAATGAGCAGTTCTTC. Residues: CASRRAGNNEQFF.

In its sample, this clonotype was seen a few times. The V gene is TRBV7-2, the J gene TRBJ2-2; D may be TRBD1 (6 bases). This CDR3 is built from 16 residues. Between the trimmed V and J ends, which lost 5 bases and 2 bases, there was a span of 15 bases. Per germline, CDR1 SGHTA and CDR2 FQGNSA. The CDR3 loop reads CASSPRTDRNTGELFF. CDR3 nucleotide sequence: TGTGCCAGCAGCCCACGGACAGATAGAAACACCGGGGAGCTGTTTTTT. The variable domain in full, with the rest retrieved from reference TRBV7-2 and TRBJ2-2, is GAGVSQSPSNKVTEKGKDVELRCDPISGHTALYWYRQSLGQGLEFLIYFQGNSAPDKSGLPSDRFSAERTGGSVSTLTIQRTQQEDSAVYLCASSPRTDRNTGELFFGEGSRLTVL.

This chain connects TRBV24-1 to TRBJ2-5, with D perhaps matching TRBD1 (6 bases). V was pared by 3 bases and J by 2 bases, with 15 bases between. The CDR3 is 16 amino acids. Germline CDR1 KGHDR, CDR2 SFDVKD. CDR3 amino acids: CATSDEVRGSQETQYF. The CDR3 nucleotides read TGTGCCACCAGTGATGAGGTCAGGGGATCACAAGAGACCCAGTACTTC.

This clonotype was seen more than once but under ten times. The chain employs TRBV7-2 and TRBJ2-7; D might be TRBD2 (5 bases). The CDR3 consists of 14 residues. The V gene's germline CDR1 is SGHTA and CDR2 FQGNSA. V lost 2 bases and J 0 bases, leaving 8 bases between the germline ends. CDR3 DNA: TGTGCCAGCAGCTTACGACGGGACTCCTACGAGCAGTACTTC. Translation gives CASSLRRDSYEQYF. Together with reference TRBV7-2 and TRBJ2-7, the CDR3 gives the full variable domain: GAGVSQSPSNKVTEKGKDVELRCDPISGHTALYWYRQSLGQGLEFLIYFQGNSAPDKSGLPSDRFSAERTGGSVSTLTIQRTQQEDSAVYLCASSLRRDSYEQYFGPGTRLTVT.

This clonotype has only a few counts. The chain recombines TRBV5-5 with TRBJ2-2; TRBD2 aligns across 11 bases. J was trimmed by 1 base and V by 3 bases; bases with no gene match: 2. The CDR3 is 16 amino acids. Germline V gene lookup returns CDR1 SGHKS and CDR2 YYEKEE (reference sequence). The CDR3 nucleotides are TGTGCCAGCAGCTACCTAGCGGGAGGGAACACCGGGGAGCTGTTTTTT. This translates into CASSYLAGGNTGELFF. The variable domain in full, completed from reference TRBV5-5 and TRBJ2-2, reads DAGVTQSPTHLIKTRGQQVTLRCSPISGHKSVSWYQQVLGQGPQFIFQYYEKEERGRGNFPDRFSARQFPNYSSELNVNALLLGDSALYLCASSYLAGGNTGELFFGEGSRLTVL.

In this sample, this clonotype turned up many times. V is TRBV5-1 and J is TRBJ2-7; 10 bases fit TRBD2. There are 15 residues in the CDR3. V gave up 3 bases and J gave up 2 bases; unmatched junction bases: 5. Germline CDR1 SGHRS, CDR2 YFSETQ. In DNA form, the CDR3 reads TGCGCCAGCAGCTCGGGACTAGCGTTTACCTACGAGCAGTACTTC. It encodes CASSSGLAFTYEQYF.

This clonotype was detected a few times. The CDR3 loop is CASSQVRGGTIHEQYF. The CDR3 DNA reads TGTGCCAGCAGCCAAGTTAGAGGAGGGACAATCCACGAGCAGTACTTC. The chain combines TRBV4-2 with TRBJ2-7; D assignment may be TRBD1 or TRBD2 (6 bases each). Trimming pared 1 base from V and 5 bases from J, leaving 18 bases between. Germline CDR1 reads LGHNA; CDR2 reads YNFKEQ. CDR3 length: 16 amino acids.

This sequence joins TRBV15 and TRBJ2-5; weak D call: TRBD1 (6 bases). V lost 1 base to trimming and J lost 2 bases, with 11 bases between them. The CDR3 runs 15 residues. Germline V gives CDR1 LNHNV, CDR2 YYDKDF (reference sequence). This CDR3 reads CATSRVRGPQETQYF. The CDR3 coding sequence is TGTGCCACCAGCAGAGTCAGGGGACCACAAGAGACCCAGTACTTC. The full variable domain, in which reference TRBV15 and TRBJ2-5 provide the parts outside the CDR3, is DAMVIQNPRYQVTQFGKPVTLSCSQTLNHNVMYWYQQKSSQAPKLLFHYYDKDFNNEADTPDNFQSRRPNTSFCFLDIRSPGLGDTAMYLCATSRVRGPQETQYFGPGTRLLVL.

The gene calls are TRBV11-2 and TRBJ2-7, with unresolved D. This CDR3 region has 13 residues. V lost 7 bases, J lost 0 bases, and 10 bases lay in between. Germline CDR1 is SGHAT and CDR2 is FQNNGV. The CDR3 DNA reads as TGTGCCAGCACAACGGCAAGCTCCTACGAGCAGTACTTC. The encoded protein is CASTTASSYEQYF. Filled out from reference TRBV11-2 and TRBJ2-7, the complete variable domain reads EAGVAQSPRYKIIEKRQSVAFWCNPISGHATLYWYQQILGQGPKLLIQFQNNGVVDDSQLPKDRFSAERLKGVDSTLKIQPAKLEDSAVYLCASTTASSYEQYFGPGTRLTVT.

The table lists this clonotype with many counts. This chain links TRBV29-1 with TRBJ2-1; weak D call: TRBD1 (5 bases). The germline gives CDR1 SQVTM, CDR2 ANQGSEA. Trimming cost V 1 base and J 6 bases, with 7 bases left between them. CDR3 length: 12 amino acids. CDR3 sequence reads: CSVEGTPNEQFF. The CDR3 DNA reads as TGCAGCGTTGAAGGGACACCCAATGAGCAGTTCTTC.

The chain links TRBV4-1 to TRBJ2-2; 8 positions agree with TRBD2. Germline CDR1 reads MGHRA; CDR2 reads YSYEKL. V was clipped by 4 bases and J by 6 bases; unmatched bases: 16. The CDR3 is 18 amino acids. The CDR3 nucleotides are TGCGCCAGCAGCCTAAAAACTAGCGGTGGGGCAGGGGCCGGGGAGCTGTTTTTT. Amino acid sequence: CASSLKTSGGAGAGELFF.

In its sample, this clonotype was seen many times. The V call is TRBV20-1, the J call TRBJ2-1, with TRBD2 matching over 7 bases. This CDR3 is built from 14 residues. Germline V CDR1 and CDR2: DFQATT, SNEGSKA (reference sequence). V gave up 0 bases and J gave up 7 bases; unmatched junction bases: 6. The CDR3: CSARDLGGVNEQFF. For the CDR3, the DNA is TGCAGTGCTAGAGATCTGGGAGGGGTTAATGAGCAGTTCTTC.

The chain has TRBV5-1 and TRBJ1-1, with a weak D call TRBD1 (6 bases). V was trimmed by 1 base and J by 5 bases, leaving 15 bases between them. The length of the CDR3 is 15 residues. Germline-derived CDR1 and CDR2 are SGHRS and YFSETQ. This CDR3 is CASSLQRGGMTEAFF. The CDR3 region has the DNA TGCGCCAGCAGCTTGCAACGGGGGGGCATGACTGAAGCTTTCTTT.

This chain links TRBV3-1 with TRBJ2-7; D ambiguous. Germline assignment: CDR1 LGHDT and CDR2 YNNKEL (reference sequence). Deletions cut 2 bases from V and 6 bases from J, with 11 bases between. The length of the CDR3 is 13 residues. The CDR3 DNA follows: TGTGCCAGCAGCCAACTCCGGCTGGGCGAGCAGTACTTC. Its protein product is CASSQLRLGEQYF.

The table lists this clonotype with many counts. This chain links TRBV11-2 with TRBJ2-1; 8 bases match TRBD2. The CDR3 contains 18 residues. J lost 1 base, V lost 1 base, and 9 bases had no gene match. Germline V CDR1 and CDR2: SGHAT, FQNNGV. This CDR3 reads CASSLGILAGQSYNEQFF. The CDR3 DNA follows: TGTGCCAGCAGCTTAGGAATATTAGCGGGACAATCCTACAATGAGCAGTTCTTC.

This chain uses TRBV28 with TRBJ2-1; TRBD1 matches 11 bases. CDR1 is MDHEN, CDR2 SYDVKM, per germline. V lost 11 bases, J lost 6 bases, and 3 bases stayed unmatched. CDR3 length: 12 amino acids. Written as DNA, the CDR3 is TGTGCCTCCGGGACAGGGGGCAATGAGCAGTTCTTC. Translation gives CASGTGGNEQFF.

This clonotype was seen more than once but under ten times. This sequence joins TRBV5-5 and TRBJ2-5; TRBD2 matches 14 bases. This CDR3 contains 16 residues. Germline lookup yields CDR1 SGHKS and CDR2 YYEKEE (reference sequence). The V segment lost 4 bases and the J segment 2 bases; nucleotides outside the gene matches: 4. Written as DNA, the CDR3 is TGTGCCAGCAGCACGGGGACTAGCGGGGGACAAGAGACCCAGTACTTC. Its protein product is CASSTGTSGGQETQYF.

The V and J genes are TRBV5-1 and TRBJ2-7; D gene ambiguous. Trimming shortened V by 7 bases and J by 0 bases, and 11 bases separated the two germline ends. CDR1 is SGHRS, CDR2 YFSETQ, per germline. The CDR3 has 13 amino acids. In DNA form, the CDR3 reads TGCGCCAGCGCCCCTTCTAGCTCCTACGAGCAGTACTTC. It is translated as CASAPSSSYEQYF.